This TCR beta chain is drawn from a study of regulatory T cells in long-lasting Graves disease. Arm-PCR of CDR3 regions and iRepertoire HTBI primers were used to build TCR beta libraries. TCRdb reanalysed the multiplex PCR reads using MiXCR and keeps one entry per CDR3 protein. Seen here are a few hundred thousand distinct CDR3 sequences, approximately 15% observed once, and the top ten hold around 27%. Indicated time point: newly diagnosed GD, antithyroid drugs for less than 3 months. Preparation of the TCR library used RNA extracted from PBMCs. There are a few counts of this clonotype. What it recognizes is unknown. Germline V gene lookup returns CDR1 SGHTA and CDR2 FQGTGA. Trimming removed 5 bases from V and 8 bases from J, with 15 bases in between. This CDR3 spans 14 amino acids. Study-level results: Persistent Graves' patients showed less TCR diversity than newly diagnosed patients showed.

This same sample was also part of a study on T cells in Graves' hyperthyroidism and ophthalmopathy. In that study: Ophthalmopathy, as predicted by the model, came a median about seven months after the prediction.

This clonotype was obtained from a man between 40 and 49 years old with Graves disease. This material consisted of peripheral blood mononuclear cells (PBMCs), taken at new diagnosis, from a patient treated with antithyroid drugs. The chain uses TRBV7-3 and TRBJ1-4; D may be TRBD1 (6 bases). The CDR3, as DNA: TGTGCCAGCAGCCCGGGGGGGCCTAGGGAAAAACTGTTTTTT. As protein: CASSPGGPREKLFF.